A selection of T cell receptor beta chains follows, all from one sample in a study of CD8+CD57+ T cells in acquired aplastic anemia. TCRdb redid the calling of the reads with MiXCR, one entry per CDR3 protein. The table includes some 190,000 distinct CDR3 sequences, approximately 52% detected once. The sequencing sample was made of sorted CD4+, CD8+, or CD8+CD57+ T cells (not recorded which) from PBMCs. The receptors originated from a human donor in good health, serving as a control. CDR3s include the opening cysteine and the closing phenylalanine or tryptophan. D genes are given only for firm matches. Clone sizes are given selectively: once, few, many, or a class where the clone is expanded.

TRBJ2-7	-	-	TRBV7-2	CASSLGLGVVYYEQYF	TGTGCCAGCAGCTTAGGGTTGGGGGTTGTTTACTACGAGCAGTACTTC
TRBJ2-7	-	many	TRBV20-1	CSARGSLITSYEQYF	TGCAGTGCAAGAGGGTCACTTATAACTTCCTACGAGCAGTACTTC
TRBJ2-7	-	-	TRBV7-2	CASSLRLTGTHYERYF	TGCGCCAGCAGCTTGAGGCTGACCGGGACACACTACGAGCGGTACTTC
TRBJ2-1	-	many	TRBV19	CASSIDLGDNEQFF	TGTGCCAGTAGTATTGACCTGGGAGACAATGAGCAGTTCTTC
TRBJ2-3	TRBD1	-	TRBV2	CASSGQALYNEQYF	TGTGCCAGCAGCGGACAGGCCCTGTACAATGAGCAGTATTTT
TRBJ1-1	-	-	TRBV15	CATSRTGDQTEAFF	TGTGCCACCAGCAGAACCGGTGATCAGACTGAAGCTTTCTTT
TRBJ2-7	TRBD2	-	TRBV20-1	CSARVAGYYEQYF	TGCAGTGCTAGAGTAGCGGGCTACTACGAGCAGTACTTC
TRBJ1-5	-	few	TRBV15	CATSRQGGDQPQHF	TGTGCCACCAGCAGACAGGGCGGGGATCAGCCCCAGCATTTT
TRBJ2-5	-	many	TRBV7-8	CASSLVEWVETQYF	TGTGCCAGCAGCTTAGTCGAGTGGGTAGAGACCCAGTACTTC
TRBJ2-2	TRBD1	many	TRBV2	CASSLRQGTGELFF	TGTGCCAGCAGTTTACGACAGGGCACCGGGGAGCTGTTTTTT
TRBJ2-7	-	many	TRBV12-3/TRBV12-4	CASSFKGTYEQYF	TGTGCCAGCAGTTTCAAGGGGACTTACGAGCAGTACTTC
TRBJ1-5	-	many	TRBV6-5	CASSVSRGSNQPQHF	TGTGCCAGCAGTGTATCTCGGGGAAGCAATCAGCCCCAGCATTTT
TRBJ2-7	-	-	TRBV10-3	CATSDFSYEQYF	TGTGCCACCAGTGATTTTTCCTACGAGCAGTACTTC
TRBJ1-4	-	many	TRBV28	CASSFQTGASEKLFF	TGTGCCAGCAGTTTCCAAACAGGCGCAAGTGAAAAACTGTTTTTT
TRBJ2-5	-	-	TRBV7-9	CASSNTLETQYF	TGTGCCAGCAGCAACACATTGGAGACCCAGTACTTC
TRBJ1-6	-	many	TRBV7-8	CASSSPHPSSYNSPLHF	TGTGCCAGCAGCTCACCCCATCCGAGCTCCTATAATTCACCCCTCCACTTT
TRBJ2-7	TRBD1	few	TRBV7-8	CASSLAGTGGEQYF	TGTGCCAGCAGCTTAGCGGGGACAGGGGGTGAGCAGTACTTC
TRBJ1-6	-	-	TRBV18	CASSPLGVPSNSPLHF	TGTGCCAGCTCACCACTGGGGGTGCCCAGTAATTCACCCCTCCACTTT
TRBJ2-1	TRBD2	-	TRBV7-9	CASSPRTSGPVMEQFF	TGTGCCAGCAGCCCGAGGACTAGCGGGCCCGTCATGGAGCAGTTCTTC
TRBJ2-1	-	-	TRBV15	CATSRGDGNEQFF	TGTGCCACCAGCAGAGGAGACGGCAATGAGCAGTTCTTC
TRBJ2-5	TRBD2	many	TRBV6-5	CASSYSGSGVQETQYF	TGTGCCAGCAGTTACTCGGGAAGCGGGGTCCAAGAGACCCAGTACTTC
TRBJ2-7	TRBD1	-	TRBV10-3	CATGTGRRVEQYF	TGTGCCACGGGGACAGGGAGAAGGGTCGAGCAGTACTTC
TRBJ2-5	-	-	TRBV24-1	CATSETTREETQYF	TGTGCCACCAGTGAGACGACTAGGGAGGAGACCCAGTACTTC
TRBJ1-5	-	-	TRBV12-3/TRBV12-4	CASSLEWGGGYPQHF	TGTGCCAGCAGTTTAGAATGGGGGGGTGGCTATCCCCAGCATTTT
TRBJ1-2	TRBD1	many	TRBV6-5	CASSYGTGGFGYTF	TGTGCCAGCAGTTACGGGACAGGGGGTTTTGGCTACACCTTC
TRBJ2-7	-	-	TRBV12-3/TRBV12-4	CASSKPPYFEVYEQYF	TGTGCCAGCAGTAAACCGCCCTACTTTGAAGTTTACGAGCAGTACTTC
TRBJ1-2	-	many	TRBV3-1	CASSQDWMESLGYTF	TGTGCCAGCAGCCAAGACTGGATGGAGTCGCTGGGCTACACCTTC
TRBJ2-1	TRBD2	-	TRBV2	CASSERTSAQQFF	TGTGCCAGCAGTGAACGGACTAGCGCTCAGCAGTTCTTC
TRBJ2-5	TRBD2	-	TRBV2	CASSDAGLAGEETQYF	TGTGCCAGCAGTGACGCGGGACTAGCGGGGGAAGAGACCCAGTACTTC
TRBJ1-2	-	-	TRBV2	CASSSDITDGYTF	TGTGCCAGCAGTTCGGACATAACGGATGGCTACACCTTC
TRBJ2-3	TRBD2	-	TRBV12-3/TRBV12-4	CASSLGGTRADTQYF	TGTGCCAGCAGTTTAGGTGGGACTAGAGCGGATACGCAGTATTTT
TRBJ2-3	-	-	TRBV2	CASSAIVDTQYF	TGTGCCAGCAGTGCAATAGTGGATACGCAGTATTTT
TRBJ1-2	-	many	TRBV12-3/TRBV12-4	CASSFIRNGYTF	TGTGCCAGCAGTTTTATAAGGAATGGCTACACCTTC
TRBJ2-1	TRBD2	-	TRBV20-1	CSAKRGETDYNEQFF	TGCAGTGCTAAGCGGGGGGAGACCGATTACAATGAGCAGTTCTTC
TRBJ2-7	TRBD1	-	TRBV7-9	CASSYGGQGVYEQYF	TGTGCCAGCAGTTATGGGGGACAGGGAGTCTACGAGCAGTACTTC
TRBJ2-7	-	-	TRBV18	CASSPGLTYEQYF	TGTGCCAGCTCACCGGGCTTAACCTACGAGCAGTACTTC
TRBJ1-3	-	-	TRBV19	CASSFGNSGNTIYF	TGTGCCAGTAGTTTCGGGAACTCTGGAAACACCATATATTTT
TRBJ1-5	-	many	TRBV20-1	CSARAQSDRGQPQHF	TGCAGTGCTAGAGCTCAATCGGACAGAGGACAGCCCCAGCATTTT
TRBJ2-2	TRBD2	-	TRBV12-3/TRBV12-4	CASSSRRRGLAGGFGTGELFF	TGTGCCAGCAGTTCTAGGCGGAGGGGACTAGCGGGGGGTTTTGGCACCGGGGAGCTGTTTTTT
TRBJ2-6	-	many	TRBV28	CASSQPANVLTF	TGTGCCAGCAGTCAACCGGCCAACGTCCTGACTTTC